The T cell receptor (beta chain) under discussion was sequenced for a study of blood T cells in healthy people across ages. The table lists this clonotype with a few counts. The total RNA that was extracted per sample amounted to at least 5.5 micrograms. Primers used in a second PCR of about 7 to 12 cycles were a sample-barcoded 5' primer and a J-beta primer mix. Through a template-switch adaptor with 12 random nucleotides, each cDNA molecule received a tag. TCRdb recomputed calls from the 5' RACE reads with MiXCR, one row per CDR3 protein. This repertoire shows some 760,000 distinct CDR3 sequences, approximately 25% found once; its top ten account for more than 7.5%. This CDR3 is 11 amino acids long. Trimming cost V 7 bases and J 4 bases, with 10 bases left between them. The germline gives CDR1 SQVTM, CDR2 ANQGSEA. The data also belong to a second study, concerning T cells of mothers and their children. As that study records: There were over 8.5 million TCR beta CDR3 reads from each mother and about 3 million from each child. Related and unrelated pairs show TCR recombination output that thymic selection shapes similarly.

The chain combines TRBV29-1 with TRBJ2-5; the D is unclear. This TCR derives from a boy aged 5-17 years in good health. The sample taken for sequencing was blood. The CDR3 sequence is CSGRKGETQYF. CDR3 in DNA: TGCAGCGGCCGGAAAGGAGAGACCCAGTACTTC.